This TCR beta chain appears in the sequencing data of a study of Graves' ophthalmopathy and Graves' hyperthyroidism. The study amplified TCR beta CDR3 regions using RNA transcripts. The authors performed first-round RT-PCR with HTBI primers and then a second-round multiplex PCR. MiXCR, run by TCRdb on the multiplex PCR reads, gives a single entry per CDR3 protein. The table lists a few hundred thousand distinct CDR3 sequences, just over 15% of them singletons. Patients were left out if they had other autoimmune diseases, uncontrolled infections, pregnancy or lactation. This CDR3 region has 12 residues. V shed 3 bases and J shed 10 bases, with 12 bases lying between them. Germline V gene lookup returns CDR1 MDHEN and CDR2 SYDVKM.

The V gene is TRBV28, the J gene TRBJ1-2, with no clear D. Input material: peripheral blood. The sequence came from a woman under 30 with stable Graves' hyperthyroidism. The CDR3 here is CASSLLRSYYTF. The CDR3 bases are TGTGCCAGCAGTTTGCTCAGGAGTTACTACACCTTC.